This TCR beta chain stems from a study of cytomegalovirus exposure and HLA in healthy donors. Germline V gene data show CDR1 as SGDLS and CDR2 as YYNGEE. The CDR3 is 14 amino acids. V lost 4 bases, J lost 0 bases, and 8 bases lay in between. Healthy bone marrow donors made up the donors. It was with 60 Vbeta and 13 Jbeta primers that the PCR ran. Method: immunoSEQ multiplex PCR; TCRdb's copy keeps in-frame clones and lacks some. The sample table includes about 160,000 clones. Sequencing used PBMCs. The genes are TRBV9 and TRBJ2-1, with D hard to call. The TCR sequence derives from a woman aged 45 to 65 in good health and CMV-seronegative. The CDR3 region is CASSPFSSYNEQFF. In DNA form, the CDR3 reads TGTGCCAGCAGCCCTTTTAGCTCCTACAATGAGCAGTTCTTC.